This T cell receptor beta chain was sequenced for a study of regulatory T cells in long-lasting Graves disease. Study outcomes and limitations: When disease was persistent, TRBV28, TRBJ1-2 and TRBJ2-5 were the favored segments.

CDR3-region Arm-PCR and iRepertoire HTBI primers produced the TCR beta libraries. MiXCR, run by TCRdb on the multiplex PCR reads, gives a single entry per CDR3 protein. The sample has 400,000 to 450,000 distinct CDR3 sequences; over 15% are singletons. Described time point: newly diagnosed GD, antithyroid drugs for less than 3 months. Generation of the TCR library employed RNA extracted from PBMCs. Points on this clonotype: Its antigen is not known.

Deletions cut 7 bases from V and 5 bases from J, with 5 bases between. CDR3 size: 10 residues. CDR1 and CDR2 (germline): MNHEY, SVGEGT. These data also featured in a second study, about T cells in Graves' hyperthyroidism and ophthalmopathy. From that study: HTBI primers were used for first-round RT-PCR of the TCR CDR3. Within blood appeared most thyroid clonotypes that had expanded above 0.001. The model's output predicted ophthalmopathy at a median of around 7 months prior to onset.

V is TRBV6-2 or TRBV6-3 and J is TRBJ2-5; D remains ambiguous. Sequenced here: peripheral blood mononuclear cells (PBMCs), sampled at new diagnosis, from a patient treated with antithyroid drugs. The receptor was derived from a woman in her thirties with Graves disease. CDR3 residues: CASNRETQYF. The CDR3 DNA follows: TGTGCCAGCAATCGGGAGACCCAGTACTTC.